This note documents a single TCR beta chain sequence. No antigen is known for it. TCRdb re-analysed the reads in MiXCR, keeping a single row per CDR3 protein. The sample shows some 920,000 distinct CDR3 sequences, roughly 30% of them seen only once. This sample was included in a study of T cell repertoires in cytomegalovirus infection. Study-wide points: HLA-C-restricted CMV clonotypes gave the most frequent clonotype in two of eight donors.

This CDR3 region has 18 residues. Trimming cost V 2 bases and J 2 bases, with 21 bases left between them. Germline V gene sequence: CDR1 SGHDN, CDR2 FVKESK. The receptor comes from a human donor in good health (CMV status not recorded). Some clones in this sample may be carry-over from other donors' samples. This specimen was cultured CD8+ T cells from PBMCs, taken from culture after CMV antigen stimulation. The chain links TRBV14 to TRBJ2-5; D is perhaps TRBD2 (6 bases). In DNA form, the CDR3 reads TGTGCCAGCAGCCAAAACGGCGGGACCTTAATCAGACAAGAGACCCAGTACTTC. Its protein is CASSQNGGTLIRQETQYF.